This entry lists 22 T cell receptor beta chains sequenced from one sample in a study of T cells in women clearing cervical HPV infection. The table came from immunoSEQ multiplex PCR; TCRdb's copy has only in-frame clones and leaves some out. There are 10,000 to 15,000 clones in the sample, with 10% held by the top ten. Sequenced material: blood buffy coat. These receptors all come from a woman aged 18 to 75 with a cervical HPV16 infection that either progressed to CIN3+ or cleared (not recorded which).

As regards this clone: The DNA ends 3 residues before the CDR3 does, and the rest of the CDR3 is filled in from the germline J gene. The J gene is TRBJ1-2, the V gene TRBV10-1; D remains ambiguous. Germline loops: CDR1 WNHNN, CDR2 SYGVQD (reference sequence). V lost 0 bases, J lost 5 bases, and 10 bases lay in between. CDR3 length equals 14 residues. The CDR3 loop is CASSESGREYGYTF. The sequenced part of the CDR3 DNA is TGCGCCAGCAGTGAGTCCGGGCGGGAATATGGC.

With regard to this clone: The CDR3 goes on 3 residues after the read ends, and that part is filled in from the germline J gene. The chain combines TRBV2 with TRBJ2-7; TRBD1 aligns across 7 bases. Germline CDR1 and CDR2: SNHLY and FYNNEI. Unmatched junction bases numbered 6, after V lost 5 bases and J lost 2 bases. CDR3 size: 14 residues. Incomplete CDR3 DNA: TGTGCCAGCAGTCATGGGACAGCTACCTACGAG. Residues: CASSHGTATYE. The full CDR3 protein is CASSHGTATYEQYF.

CDR3 in amino acids: CASSSPWGETQYF. The DNA read from the CDR3 is TGTGCCAGCAGCTCCCCGTGGGGGGAGACG. This sequence joins TRBV7-6 and TRBJ2-3; possible D gene TRBD2, 6 bases. The CDR3 extends 3 residues past the end of the read, so its final part is completed from the germline J gene. The CDR3 loop spans 13 amino acids. The germline gives CDR1 SGHVS, CDR2 FNYEAQ. Full variable domain (rest looked up from reference TRBV7-6 and TRBJ2-3): GAGVSQSPRYKVTKRGQDVALRCDPISGHVSLYWYRQALGQGPEFLTYFNYEAQQDKSGLPNDRFSAERPEGSISTLTIQRTEQRDSAMYRCASSSPWGETQYFGPGTRLTVL.

Regarding this clone: Sequencing ends 3 residues short of the CDR3 end; the germline J gene provides the rest. The chain links TRBV20-1 to TRBJ1-2; weak D call: TRBD1 (6 bases). CDR3 length: 14 residues. Trimming left V 4 bases short and J 4 bases short, with 16 bases between. Germline loops: CDR1 DFQATT, CDR2 SNEGSKA (reference sequence). Partial CDR3 DNA: TGCAGTGCTAACCGCCCAGGGGTGACCTATGGC. Translated: CSANRPGVTYG. Given in full, the CDR3 is CSANRPGVTYGYTF.

A remark on this clone: The sequenced fragment ends 3 residues before the CDR3 boundary, so the rest is inferred from the germline J gene. V gene TRBV10-3 combines with J gene TRBJ1-2, with D uncertain. Trimming stripped 8 bases from V and 6 bases from J, with 25 bases between. The CDR3 runs to 16 residues. Germline V gene lookup returns CDR1 ENHRY and CDR2 SYGVKD. Partial CDR3 DNA: TGTGCCATCGGTGGCGGAAGGAGCCAGATTGATGATGGC. Its translation: CAIGGGRSQIDDG. The whole CDR3 protein is CAIGGGRSQIDDGYTF.

Remarks on this clone: Read data end 3 residues before the CDR3 end; the end is taken from the germline J gene. The V and J genes are TRBV19 and TRBJ1-2; TRBD1 matches 8 bases. Per the germline V gene, CDR1 is LNHDA and CDR2 is SQIVND (reference sequence). J lost 7 bases, V lost 3 bases, and 13 bases had no gene match. The CDR3 loop spans 16 amino acids. The CDR3 DNA, read in part, is TGTGCCAGTAGTATCAGGGGGCCGCCTTTGATATCTGGC. Encoded protein: CASSIRGPPLISG. The entire CDR3 protein reads CASSIRGPPLISGYTF.

About this clone itself: The observed sequence ends 3 residues before the CDR3 terminus, with the missing tail filled in from the germline J gene. The chain links TRBV7-2 to TRBJ2-3, with D maybe TRBD2 (7 bases). Germline V lookup: CDR1 SGHTA, CDR2 FQGNSA. The CDR3 extends over 14 amino acids. The part of the CDR3 DNA that was read is TGTGCCACCAAGGGGGGGAGTTCCCTAGAGACG. Its translation is CATKGGSSLET. The whole CDR3 is CATKGGSSLETQYF.

With regard to this clone: Sequencing ends 3 residues short of the CDR3 end; the germline J gene provides the rest. The chain has TRBV6-2 or TRBV6-3 and TRBJ1-5, with D maybe TRBD1 (5 bases). The V end lost 6 bases, the J end lost 2 bases, and 17 bases lay between the germline ends. Per the germline V gene, CDR1 is MNHEY and CDR2 is SVGEGT. This CDR3 region has 16 residues. CDR3 DNA, as far as it was read: TGTGCCAGCAGCACTTTCGGGGGGGGAGGCAATCAGCCC. This encodes CASSTFGGGGNQP. The entire CDR3 is CASSTFGGGGNQPQHF.

With regard to this clone: The read gets to within 3 residues of the CDR3 end, and the germline J gene fills in the rest. The V gene is TRBV6-2 or TRBV6-3, the J gene TRBJ2-3; possibly TRBD1 for D (5 bases). CDR3 length: 15 residues. Germline loops: CDR1 MNHEY, CDR2 SVGEGT. This CDR3 is CASSYGQGFRQPQYF. The CDR3 bases that were read are TGTGCCAGCAGTTATGGGCAGGGTTTTCGGCAGCCG.

Notes on this clone: The read gets to within 3 residues of the CDR3 end, and the germline J gene fills in the rest. J is TRBJ2-3 and V is TRBV10-3; 7 nucleotides line up with TRBD1. The trim removed 9 bases at V and 2 bases at J, leaving 8 bases unmatched. Germline CDR1 is ENHRY and CDR2 is SYGVKD. The CDR3 runs 14 residues. The CDR3 loop reads CAISRDSLTDTQYF. CDR3 DNA, as far as it was read: TGTGCCATTTCCCGGGACAGCCTCACAGATACG.

The part of the CDR3 DNA that was read is TGTGCCAGCAGCTTATTTTCGTCCCAAGAGACC. This encodes CASSLFSSQET. The whole CDR3 sequence reads CASSLFSSQETQYF. The gene calls are TRBV7-2 and TRBJ2-5; D gene unclear. The read is 3 residues too short to cover the CDR3 end, so that end is filled in from the germline J gene. Germline values: CDR1 SGHTA, CDR2 FQGNSA. V was pared by 2 bases and J by 1 base, with 8 bases between. The CDR3 extends over 14 amino acids.

With respect to this clone: The CDR3 end is not reached by the read, which stops 3 residues before it; the germline J gene fills it in. This chain uses TRBV11-2 with TRBJ1-3; D is uncertain. The V end lost 5 bases, the J end lost 6 bases, and 11 bases lay between the germline ends. CDR3 length: 13 amino acids. Germline CDR1 SGHAT, CDR2 FQNNGV. The CDR3 DNA, read in part, is TGTGCCAGCAGCCCCGGGTTTCAAAACACC. Its protein is CASSPGFQNT. The entire CDR3 is CASSPGFQNTIYF.

In the case of this clone: Read coverage stops 3 residues before the CDR3 terminus; the germline J gene supplies the remainder. This chain connects TRBV18 to TRBJ2-3, with D unresolved. The CDR3 totals 14 residues. CDR1 KGHSH and CDR2 LQKENI come from the germline V gene. The CDR3 bases that were read are TGTGCCAGCTCACCAAACAGAAACAATCAGCCG. Its protein is CASSPNRNNQP. The whole CDR3 sequence is CASSPNRNNQPQYF.

Measured by frequency, this clone is medium-sized (0.01 to 0.1%). The read is 3 residues too short to cover the CDR3 end, so that end is filled in from the germline J gene. The V gene is TRBV6-1, the J gene TRBJ2-5; TRBD2 matches at 7 bases. Germline lookup yields CDR1 MNHNS and CDR2 SASEGT. This CDR3 region has 15 residues. Unmatched junction bases numbered 3, after V lost 2 bases and J lost 0 bases. The CDR3 bases that were read are TGTGCCAGCAGTGAACTGGCGGGGGACCAAGAGACC. It codes for CASSELAGDQET. The whole CDR3 region reads CASSELAGDQETQYF.

Remarks on this clone: The read ends 3 residues before the CDR3 terminus; that terminus is restored from the germline J gene. The gene calls are TRBV6-2 or TRBV6-3 and TRBJ2-3, with D maybe TRBD1 (8 bases). From germline, CDR1 is MNHEY and CDR2 SVGEGT. This CDR3 is 14 amino acids long. The CDR3 region is CASRTGGENQPQYF. The CDR3 DNA, read in part, is TGTGCCAGCAGAACAGGGGGGGAAAATCAGCCG.

As regards this clone: Read sequence stops 3 residues before the CDR3 end, and the germline J gene provides the missing end. The rearrangement uses TRBV6-2 or TRBV6-3 and TRBJ2-3, with TRBD2 matching 7 bases. V shed 5 bases and J 7 bases; nucleotides not matched to a gene: 3. Germline CDR1 reads MNHEY; CDR2 reads SVGEGT. This CDR3 is 12 amino acids long. The CDR3 DNA, read in part, is TGTGCCAGCAGTGGACTAGGGAATACG. This encodes CASSGLGNT. The CDR3 in its entirety is CASSGLGNTQYF.

Points on this clone: The read finishes 3 residues shy of the CDR3 end, and the germline J gene is used to complete it. The chain uses TRBV5-1 and TRBJ2-7; 7 bases fit TRBD1. This CDR3 is 14 amino acids long. J gave up 0 bases and V 2 bases, and 2 bases lay outside the gene matches. Germline-derived CDR1 and CDR2 are SGHRS and YFSETQ. The CDR3: CASSFTGDSYEQYF. The DNA read from the CDR3 is TGCGCCAGCAGCTTCACAGGGGACTCCTACGAG.

The CDR3 sequence: CASSGVGQAPYEQYF. CDR3 bases read: TGTGCCAGCTCCGGCGTGGGACAGGCCCCCTACGAG. V and J are TRBV7-2 and TRBJ2-7, with TRBD1 matching 8 bases. The read comes to an end 3 residues before the CDR3 does, leaving the germline J gene to fill in the end. Germline V gives CDR1 SGHTA, CDR2 FQGNSA. V lost 8 bases to trimming and J lost 2 bases; unmatched junction nucleotides: 11. This CDR3 has 15 amino acids.

Considering frequency, this clone is medium-sized. The read falls 3 residues short of the CDR3 end, and the missing part is taken from the germline J gene. The chain uses TRBV5-1 and TRBJ1-6; D gene uncertain. This CDR3 has 14 residues. Trimming removed 1 base at V and 7 bases at J, with 9 bases between. Germline loops: CDR1 SGHRS, CDR2 YFSETQ. This CDR3 reads CASSLTNPNSPLHF. The CDR3 bases that were read are TGCGCCAGCAGCTTGACAAACCCGAATTCACCC.

As concerns this clone: The CDR3 is cut off 3 residues early in the read; its end comes from the germline J gene. J is TRBJ2-3 and V is TRBV20-1, with 9 bases that match TRBD2. V was pared by 0 bases and J by 0 bases, with 1 base of the junction left unmatched. CDR3 length: 15 residues. Germline V CDR1 and CDR2: DFQATT, SNEGSKA (reference sequence). The sequenced part of the CDR3 DNA is TGCAGTGCTAGAGATACTAGCGGGAGCACAGATACG. As protein: CSARDTSGSTDT. The whole CDR3 protein is CSARDTSGSTDTQYF.

Here the CDR3 reads CASSPYSSYEQYF. Incomplete CDR3 DNA: TGTGCCAGCTCACCCTATAGCTCCTACGAG. The rearrangement links TRBV18 to TRBJ2-7; D is unresolved. The CDR3 goes on 3 residues after the read ends, and that part is filled in from the germline J gene. V was cut by 3 bases and J by 0 bases, with 6 bases left in between. This CDR3 is 13 amino acids long. Germline CDR1 is KGHSH and CDR2 is LQKENI. The full variable domain, with the rest looked up from reference TRBV18 and TRBJ2-7, is NAGVMQNPRHLVRRRGQEARLRCSPMKGHSHVYWYRQLPEEGLKFMVYLQKENIIDESGMPKERFSAEFPKEGPSILRIQQVVRGDSAAYFCASSPYSSYEQYFGPGTRLTVT.

The covered CDR3 bases are TGTGCCACCGGGGACAGCGTAAACTATGGT. Translated, it gives CATGDSVNYG. The entire CDR3 protein reads CATGDSVNYGQYF. V and J are TRBV2 and TRBJ2-4; 7 nucleotides agree with TRBD1. The read falls 3 residues short of the CDR3 end, and the missing part is taken from the germline J gene. This CDR3 region has 13 residues. The germline V gene encodes CDR1 SNHLY and CDR2 FYNNEI.